The 20 T cell receptor beta chains below come from one sample, sequenced in a study of post-analysis software for immune sequencing data. Study-wide results and caveats: TRBV5-6, TRBV5-1 and TRBV20-1 belonged to a set of roughly five TRBV segments that were more frequent in patients than controls.

Prepared libraries of TCR beta cDNA carried unique molecular identifiers. Using its own MiXCR run on the PCR reads, TCRdb lists one record per CDR3 protein. The sample consists of hundreds of thousands of distinct CDR3 sequences, 55% to 60% of them appearing once. For these TCRs, the target antigens are not known. The sequenced sample was blood. The receptors here all came from a girl aged 2-15 years with multiple sclerosis.

The V gene is TRBV5-1, the J gene TRBJ2-1, with a possible D match to TRBD2 (6 bases). The CDR3 has 15 residues. CDR1 is SGHRS and CDR2 is YFSETQ in the germline V gene. V shed 4 bases and J shed 0 bases, with 11 bases lying between them. In nucleotides, the CDR3 is TGCGCCAGCAGCCTAGCGCAAAACTCCTACAATGAGCAGTTCTTC. This encodes CASSLAQNSYNEQFF.

This chain joins TRBV28 and TRBJ2-3; D gene uncertain. Germline lookup yields CDR1 MDHEN and CDR2 SYDVKM. The V end was cut by 9 bases, the J end by 0 bases, with 13 bases between. The CDR3 has 14 residues. Written as DNA, the CDR3 is TGTGCCAGTCGTAGCAGTGCTAGCACAGATACGCAGTATTTT. Protein sequence: CASRSSASTDTQYF. The whole variable domain, filled in from reference TRBV28 and TRBJ2-3, reads DVKVTQSSRYLVKRTGEKVFLECVQDMDHENMFWYRQDPGLGLRLIYFSYDVKMKEKGDIPEGYSVSREKKERFSLILESASTNQTSMYLCASRSSASTDTQYFGPGTRLTVL.

CDR3 sequence reads: CSARSVGNTGELFF. CDR3 nucleotides: TGCAGTGCTAGGTCTGTGGGGAACACCGGGGAGCTGTTTTTT. This sequence joins TRBV20-1 and TRBJ2-2; D is ambiguous. CDR3 length: 14 residues. Trimming took off 3 bases at V and 1 base at J, with 9 bases between the two ends. Per germline, CDR1 DFQATT and CDR2 SNEGSKA (reference sequence).

J is TRBJ2-1 and V is TRBV4-1; maybe TRBD1 (6 bases). V dropped 4 bases and J dropped 5 bases, with 21 bases sitting between them. Germline V gene data show CDR1 as MGHRA and CDR2 as YSYEKL. The CDR3 contains 17 residues. Here the CDR3 DNA reads TGCGCCAGCAGCCTACGCCCGACAGGTTCGTCTGACAATGAGCAGTTCTTC. Residues: CASSLRPTGSSDNEQFF.

The genes are TRBV30 and TRBJ2-7; weak D call: TRBD2 (5 bases). The germline V and J ends were trimmed by 5 bases and 2 bases, with 22 bases remaining between them. This CDR3 has 16 residues. Germline V gene data show CDR1 as GTSNPN and CDR2 as SVGIG (reference sequence). The chain's CDR3 is CAWLHAATLGTYEQYF. The DNA for the CDR3 is TGTGCCTGGCTACATGCCGCGACACTAGGAACCTACGAGCAGTACTTC. Supplemented by reference TRBV30 and TRBJ2-7, the full variable domain reads SQTIHQWPATLVQPVGSPLSLECTVEGTSNPNLYWYRQAAGRGLQLLFYSVGIGQISSEVPQNLSASRPQDRQFILSSKKLLLSDSGFYLCAWLHAATLGTYEQYFGPGTRLTVT.

This clonotype was found a few times. The chain combines TRBV6-5 with TRBJ2-1, with D hard to call. Deletions cut 5 bases from V and 2 bases from J, with 7 bases between. The CDR3 covers 13 residues. CDR1 and CDR2 (germline): MNHEY, SVGAGI. The CDR3, as DNA: TGTGCCAGCAGTCCCCCTCCCTACAATGAGCAGTTCTTC. Amino acids: CASSPPPYNEQFF.

The rearrangement joins TRBV4-3 to TRBJ2-5; D is ambiguous. The V gene lost 4 bases and the J gene lost 5 bases, with 11 bases spanning the gap. In germline, CDR1 is LGHNA, CDR2 YSLEER. This CDR3 is built from 13 residues. CDR3 coding DNA: TGCGCCAGCAGCCCTCAGCCCGGCGAGACCCAGTACTTC. It encodes CASSPQPGETQYF.

This chain uses TRBV20-1 with TRBJ1-2; D is uncertain. V dropped 5 bases and J dropped 5 bases, with 9 bases sitting between them. Germline CDR1 DFQATT, CDR2 SNEGSKA (reference sequence). The CDR3 spans 11 residues. CDR3 amino acids: CSAATEYGYTF. The CDR3 bases are TGCAGTGCTGCTACCGAGTATGGCTACACCTTC.

This clonotype came up once. The chain employs TRBV12-3 or TRBV12-4 and TRBJ1-5, with 8 positions matching TRBD1. V gave up 6 bases and J gave up 2 bases; unmatched junction bases: 9. The CDR3 is 16 residues long. The CDR3 DNA sequence: TGTGCCAGCAGATCTGGACAGGGCTCAGGCAATCAGCCCCAGCATTTT. This translates into CASRSGQGSGNQPQHF.

The table lists this clonotype with a few counts. The gene calls are TRBV6-7 and TRBJ2-5; tentatively, D is TRBD2 (5 bases). The end of the DNA is better explained by TRBJ2-7, so the J call may be wrong. TRBV6-7 is an ORF; its function is uncertain. The CDR3 loop spans 13 amino acids. The CDR3 loop is CASSYWRCYEQYF. The DNA for the CDR3 is TGTGCCAGCAGTTACTGGAGGTGTTACGAGCAGTACTTC.

CDR3: CSVAGNTQYF. CDR3 DNA: TGCAGCGTTGCAGGAAATACGCAGTATTTT. This chain connects TRBV29-1 to TRBJ2-3; D not resolved. Germline assignment: CDR1 SQVTM and CDR2 ANQGSEA. The CDR3 contains 10 residues. V was shortened by 4 bases and J by 7 bases, with 6 bases between the two germline ends.

The rearrangement joins TRBV6-8 to TRBJ1-5; 10 bases agree with TRBD1. The CDR3 length is 15 residues. Trimming cost V 7 bases and J 1 base; bases outside gene matches: 4. From germline, CDR1 is MNHGY and CDR2 SAAAGT. The CDR3 loop is CASTGTGDSNQPQHF. CDR3 bases: TGTGCCAGCACGGGGACAGGGGACAGCAATCAGCCCCAGCATTTT.

A word on this clonotype: A read error may produce the germline difference seen at one junction end. This chain uses TRBV11-2 with TRBJ2-7; D uncertain. Per germline, CDR1 SGHAT and CDR2 FQNNGV. There are 15 residues in the CDR3. The CDR3 region is CASSLAVRSSYEQYF. The CDR3, as DNA: TGTGCCAGCAGCTTAGCGGTCAGATCTTCCTATGAGCAGTACTTC.

The CDR3 loop is CASSQAEPAVGNQPQHF. The CDR3 DNA sequence: TGTGCCAGCAGCCAAGCGGAACCTGCCGTAGGCAATCAGCCCCAGCATTTT. The chain is built from TRBV3-1 and TRBJ1-5, with D unclear. V was clipped by 1 base and J by 2 bases, with 15 bases between them. This CDR3 region has 17 residues. Germline V gene data show CDR1 as LGHDT and CDR2 as YNNKEL (reference sequence).

This clonotype has just a few counts. The J gene is TRBJ2-3, the V gene TRBV10-3; D may match TRBD1 or TRBD2 (5 bases each). The germline CDR1 and CDR2 sequences are ENHRY and SYGVKD. The V gene lost 2 bases and the J gene lost 3 bases, with 15 bases spanning the gap. This CDR3 is built from 16 residues. The CDR3 loop is CAISERVGASTDTQYF. CDR3 sequence (DNA): TGTGCCATCAGTGAGAGGGTCGGGGCGAGTACAGATACGCAGTATTTT.

The chain has TRBV20-1 and TRBJ1-5; unclear D gene. The length of the CDR3 is 12 residues. Germline V gives CDR1 DFQATT, CDR2 SNEGSKA (reference sequence). The V gene lost 2 bases and the J gene lost 9 bases, with 11 bases spanning the gap. CDR3 in amino acids: CSARQDLAPQHF. The CDR3 DNA follows: TGCAGTGCTAGACAGGACCTTGCGCCCCAGCATTTT.

The chain couples TRBV20-1 to TRBJ2-5, with TRBD2 identical over 10 bases. This CDR3 is 14 amino acids long. With 3 bases clipped from V and 11 bases from J, the junction kept 12 bases outside the gene matches. From germline, CDR1 is DFQATT and CDR2 SNEGSKA (reference sequence). CDR3 bases: TGCAGTGCTAGTAAACTAGCGGGACACGATGAGCAGTACTTC. Its translation: CSASKLAGHDEQYF.

V is TRBV29-1 and J is TRBJ1-1; D call uncertain. V was shortened by 6 bases and J by 0 bases, with 11 bases between the two germline ends. CDR3 length: 13 residues. Per germline, CDR1 SQVTM and CDR2 ANQGSEA. CDR3 sequence: CSVATPMNTEAFF. CDR3 DNA: TGCAGCGTGGCCACACCAATGAACACTGAAGCTTTCTTT. The variable domain in full, with the rest retrieved from reference TRBV29-1 and TRBJ1-1, is SAVISQKPSRDICQRGTSLTIQCQVDSQVTMMFWYRQQPGQSLTLIATANQGSEATYESGFVIDKFPISRPNLTFSTLTVSNMSPEDSSIYLCSVATPMNTEAFFGQGTRLTVV.

About this clonotype: Relative to the germline gene, one junction end is altered; a read error may explain this. This chain connects TRBV7-7 to TRBJ2-1, with unresolved D. This CDR3 region has 15 residues. Germline V gives CDR1 SSHAT, CDR2 FNYEAQ (reference sequence). The DNA for the CDR3 is TGTGCTAGCAGCCGTTCTTGGAGCTCCTACAATGAGCAGTTCTTC. Translation: CASSRSWSSYNEQFF.

The chain uses TRBV3-1 and TRBJ2-5; perhaps TRBD2 as D (5 bases). Deletions cut 4 bases from V and 0 bases from J, with 9 bases between. Germline V CDR1 and CDR2: LGHDT, YNNKEL (reference sequence). The CDR3 consists of 14 residues. The chain's CDR3 is CASSRAAYQETQYF. The CDR3 DNA follows: TGTGCCAGCAGCCGAGCGGCGTACCAAGAGACCCAGTACTTC.